Shown below are 27 T cell receptor beta chains from a single sample sequenced in a study of blood T cell repertoires in COVID-19. Some clones are missing from TCRdb's copy, which holds only in-frame ones; the method was immunoSEQ multiplex PCR. The data hold about 210,000 clones, with 92% observed a single time. Sequencing input: peripheral blood. Source of these receptors: a man younger than 45 with acute or convalescent COVID-19.

The V gene is TRBV10-2, the J gene TRBJ2-5; D gene ambiguous. The ends were cut back, 6 bases at V and 5 bases at J, with 10 bases in the middle. CDR1 and CDR2 (germline): WSHSY, SAAADI. The CDR3 has 12 amino acids. CDR3 DNA sequence: TGCGCCAGCAGCCCGTCCGGGGAGACCCAGTACTTC. Protein: CASSPSGETQYF.

This chain uses TRBV24-1 with TRBJ2-2; TRBD1 might be the D (6 bases). The CDR3 has 15 residues. Trimming took 4 bases from V and 3 from J, leaving 11 bases between them. CDR1 KGHDR and CDR2 SFDVKD come from the germline V gene. DNA for the CDR3: TGTGCCACCAGTGACGGGACACTTCACACCGGGGAGCTGTTTTTT. Encoded protein: CATSDGTLHTGELFF.

The chain employs TRBV11-1 and TRBJ2-3; a possible D gene is TRBD2 (7 bases). The V gene lost 5 bases and the J gene lost 4 bases, with 19 bases spanning the gap. The CDR3 spans 16 residues. Germline V gene lookup returns CDR1 SGHAT and CDR2 FQDESV (reference sequence). CDR3 loop: CASSVLRGGLADTQYF. DNA of the CDR3: TGTGCCAGCAGCGTCCTCAGGGGAGGGTTAGCAGATACGCAGTATTTT. The variable domain in full, with the rest retrieved from reference TRBV11-1 and TRBJ2-3, is EAEVAQSPRYKITEKSQAVAFWCDPISGHATLYWYRQILGQGPELLVQFQDESVVDDSQLPKDRFSAERLKGVDSTLKIQPAELGDSAMYLCASSVLRGGLADTQYFGPGTRLTVL.

The rearrangement uses TRBV27 and TRBJ2-7; TRBD2 aligns across 12 bases. V was pared by 5 bases and J by 0 bases, with 2 bases of the junction left unmatched. This CDR3 comprises 15 residues. The germline gives CDR1 MNHEY, CDR2 SMNVEV (reference sequence). The CDR3 region is CASSLAGGLSYEQYF. CDR3 DNA: TGTGCCAGCAGTCTAGCGGGGGGGCTCTCCTACGAGCAGTACTTC.

The rearrangement joins TRBV14 to TRBJ2-7, with D hard to call. This CDR3 spans 13 amino acids. From germline, CDR1 is SGHDN and CDR2 FVKESK. Trimming left V 0 bases short and J 5 bases short, with 8 bases between. CDR3 sequence reads: CASSQDRRDEQYF. The CDR3 DNA sequence: TGTGCCAGCAGCCAAGATCGTCGAGACGAGCAGTACTTC.

CDR3 protein: CASSEYSGPLRTEAFF. The CDR3, as DNA: TGTGCCAGTAGTGAATACAGTGGTCCGCTGCGCACTGAAGCTTTCTTT. The chain recombines TRBV19 with TRBJ1-1; D is undetermined. The V gene lost 5 bases and the J gene lost 4 bases, with 20 bases spanning the gap. This CDR3 is built from 16 residues. The germline gives CDR1 LNHDA, CDR2 SQIVND (reference sequence). The variable domain in full, completed from reference TRBV19 and TRBJ1-1, reads DGGITQSPKYLFRKEGQNVTLSCEQNLNHDAMYWYRQDPGQGLRLIYYSQIVNDFQKGDIAEGYSVSREKKESFPLTVTSAQKNPTAFYLCASSEYSGPLRTEAFFGQGTRLTVV.

The V call is TRBV3-1 (or the pseudogene TRBV3-2), the J call TRBJ1-4, with 7 bases identical to TRBD1. The V gene's germline CDR1 is LGHDT and CDR2 YNNKEL (reference sequence). This CDR3 is 15 amino acids long. Trimming at V came to 4 bases and at J to 3 bases, leaving 5 bases not matched to a gene. CDR3 sequence: CASSLQGVANEKLFF. CDR3 DNA sequence: TGTGCCAGCAGCCTGCAGGGGGTGGCTAATGAAAAACTGTTTTTT.

V gene TRBV3-1 (or the pseudogene TRBV3-2) combines with J gene TRBJ1-1, with TRBD1 as a possible D gene (5 bases). CDR1 and CDR2 from the germline V gene are LGHDT and YNNKEL (reference sequence). Trimming removed 4 bases at V and 0 bases at J, with 6 bases between. The CDR3 runs 13 residues. CDR3 nucleotides: TGTGCCAGCAGCCTGACAGTGAACACTGAAGCTTTCTTT. Its protein product is CASSLTVNTEAFF.

The rearrangement uses TRBV7-9 and TRBJ1-4, with 12 bases that match TRBD1. CDR3 length: 15 amino acids. J was trimmed by 8 bases and V by 5 bases; bases with no gene match: 6. Looked up from germline, CDR1 is SEHNR and CDR2 is FQNEAQ (reference sequence). The CDR3 nucleotides read TGTGCCAGCAGCGTATCGGGACAGGGGGCCGAAAAACTGTTTTTT. Amino acid sequence: CASSVSGQGAEKLFF.

The gene calls are TRBV19 and TRBJ2-7; D is possibly TRBD1 (6 bases). The germline CDR1 and CDR2 sequences are LNHDA and SQIVND (reference sequence). The CDR3 has 15 amino acids. V was trimmed by 4 bases and J by 1 base, leaving 14 bases between them. This chain's CDR3 is CASSRATGFSYEQYF. The CDR3, as DNA: TGTGCCAGTAGTAGGGCTACAGGGTTTTCCTACGAGCAGTACTTC.

The gene calls are TRBV19 and TRBJ2-1, with D perhaps matching TRBD2 (5 bases). V was trimmed by 6 bases and J by 14 bases, leaving 17 bases between them. This CDR3 comprises 12 residues. The germline gives CDR1 LNHDA, CDR2 SQIVND (reference sequence). The CDR3 protein is CASSDVTRAEFF. CDR3 coding DNA: TGTGCCAGTAGCGACGTCACTAGGGCGGAGTTCTTC.

This chain connects TRBV11-1 to TRBJ2-1, with TRBD1 as a possible D gene (6 bases). CDR3 length: 16 amino acids. Germline CDR1 is SGHAT and CDR2 is FQDESV (reference sequence). The V end lost 0 bases, the J end lost 3 bases, and 12 bases lay between the germline ends. The CDR3 loop reads CASSLARGNFYNEQFF. The CDR3 coding sequence is TGTGCCAGCAGCTTAGCGAGGGGGAACTTCTACAATGAGCAGTTCTTC. Full variable domain (missing parts from reference TRBV11-1 and TRBJ2-1): EAEVAQSPRYKITEKSQAVAFWCDPISGHATLYWYRQILGQGPELLVQFQDESVVDDSQLPKDRFSAERLKGVDSTLKIQPAELGDSAMYLCASSLARGNFYNEQFFGPGTRLTVL.

This sequence joins TRBV7-3 and TRBJ2-3; 7 nucleotides align to TRBD2. CDR3 length: 15 residues. Germline CDR1 and CDR2: SGHTA and FQGTGA. The trim removed 4 bases at V and 3 bases at J, leaving 7 bases unmatched. CDR3: CASSSRGEPTDTQYF. The CDR3 region has the DNA TGTGCCAGCAGCTCACGGGGGGAACCAACAGATACGCAGTATTTT.

This clone was detected only a few times. J is TRBJ1-2 and V is TRBV29-1; weak D call: TRBD1 (6 bases). From germline, CDR1 is SQVTM and CDR2 ANQGSEA. The length of the CDR3 is 18 residues. Trimming cost V 1 base and J 2 bases, with 23 bases left between them. The CDR3 region has the DNA TGCAGCGTTGAAGTCATTACAGAGGGGGTGCGGTGGAACTATGGCTACACCTTC. This codes for CSVEVITEGVRWNYGYTF.

This chain joins TRBV19 and TRBJ1-2, with D perhaps matching TRBD1 (5 bases). The CDR3 length is 15 residues. The V gene lost 5 bases and the J gene lost 4 bases, with 17 bases spanning the gap. Germline-derived CDR1 and CDR2 are LNHDA and SQIVND (reference sequence). The chain's CDR3 is CASSPSGGVVYGYTF. For the CDR3, the DNA is TGTGCCAGTAGTCCGAGCGGGGGGGTGGTCTATGGCTACACCTTC. The whole variable domain, filled in from reference TRBV19 and TRBJ1-2, reads DGGITQSPKYLFRKEGQNVTLSCEQNLNHDAMYWYRQDPGQGLRLIYYSQIVNDFQKGDIAEGYSVSREKKESFPLTVTSAQKNPTAFYLCASSPSGGVVYGYTFGSGTRLTVV.

The genes are TRBV2 and TRBJ2-4, with unresolved D. The CDR3 spans 11 residues. The germline gives CDR1 SNHLY, CDR2 FYNNEI. Trimming pared 6 bases from V and 8 bases from J, leaving 8 bases between. The CDR3 here is CASRSLYIQYF. CDR3 DNA: TGTGCCAGCAGATCCTTATACATTCAGTACTTC.

This clone was detected once. This sequence joins TRBV5-1 and TRBJ1-1; 9 nucleotides align to TRBD1. This CDR3 has 14 residues. V shed 3 bases and J 6 bases; nucleotides not matched to a gene: 6. The germline V gene encodes CDR1 SGHRS and CDR2 YFSETQ. The CDR3 loop reads CASSWGTGKSEAFF. In nucleotides, the CDR3 is TGCGCCAGCAGCTGGGGGACAGGGAAATCTGAAGCTTTCTTT.

The gene calls are TRBV5-6 and TRBJ2-1, with D unresolved. Trimming left V 2 bases short and J 5 bases short, with 11 bases between. CDR1 SGHDT and CDR2 YYEEEE come from the germline V gene. This CDR3 region has 14 residues. The CDR3 loop reads CASSFGARNNEQFF. The CDR3 nucleotides read TGTGCCAGCAGCTTTGGTGCGAGGAACAATGAGCAGTTCTTC.

J is TRBJ2-2 and V is TRBV11-2; D gene uncertain. The V end lost 6 bases, the J end lost 7 bases, and 18 bases lay between the germline ends. This CDR3 has 15 residues. The germline V gene encodes CDR1 SGHAT and CDR2 FQNNGV. CDR3 coding DNA: TGTGCCAGCAGGGTAGCTTCCCCTAAGGACGGGGAGCTGTTTTTT. It specifies CASRVASPKDGELFF.

The chain has TRBV5-1 and TRBJ1-6, with D possibly being TRBD1 (6 bases). CDR1 is SGHRS, CDR2 YFSETQ, per germline. Deletions cut 1 base from V and 7 bases from J, with 15 bases between. The CDR3 runs to 16 residues. This chain's CDR3 is CASSLSGGARNSPLHF. CDR3 nucleotides: TGCGCCAGCAGCTTGAGTGGGGGCGCGAGAAATTCACCCCTCCACTTT.

CDR3 bases: TGTGCCAGCGGGTTAAGACAGGGCCAAGAGACCCAGTACTTC. The encoded protein is CASGLRQGQETQYF. The chain recombines TRBV3-1 (or the pseudogene TRBV3-2) with TRBJ2-5; 7 nucleotides agree with TRBD1. With 8 bases clipped from V and 1 base from J, the junction kept 7 bases outside the gene matches. This CDR3 comprises 14 residues. Germline lookup yields CDR1 LGHDT and CDR2 YNNKEL (reference sequence).

The CDR3 here is CASSQPTRNYGYTF. The CDR3, as DNA: TGCGCCAGCAGCCAACCAACCAGGAACTATGGCTACACCTTC. V gene TRBV4-1 combines with J gene TRBJ1-2; D not resolved. Germline V gene lookup returns CDR1 MGHRA and CDR2 YSYEKL. The CDR3 covers 14 residues. V lost 2 bases to trimming and J lost 2 bases, with 9 bases between them.

The table lists this clone with a count of one. The chain carries TRBV19 and TRBJ1-5; the match to TRBD1 covers 9 bases. The V gene's germline CDR1 is LNHDA and CDR2 SQIVND (reference sequence). The V segment lost 4 bases and the J segment 4 bases; nucleotides outside the gene matches: 2. This CDR3 contains 14 residues. The CDR3 bases are TGTGCCAGTAGTAAACAGGGGGCTAATCAGCCCCAGCATTTT. This sequence encodes CASSKQGANQPQHF. Full variable domain (remainder filled in from reference TRBV19 and TRBJ1-5): DGGITQSPKYLFRKEGQNVTLSCEQNLNHDAMYWYRQDPGQGLRLIYYSQIVNDFQKGDIAEGYSVSREKKESFPLTVTSAQKNPTAFYLCASSKQGANQPQHFGDGTRLSIL.

This rearrangement joins TRBV14 to TRBJ2-5; the match to TRBD2 covers 10 bases. Germline lookup yields CDR1 SGHDN and CDR2 FVKESK. There are 16 residues in the CDR3. V was pared by 5 bases and J by 2 bases, with 8 bases of the junction left unmatched. The CDR3 nucleotides are TGTGCCAGCAGCTCTATTAGGACTAGCGGACAAGAGACCCAGTACTTC. Amino acid sequence: CASSSIRTSGQETQYF.

The chain carries TRBV27 and TRBJ2-4, with D possibly matching TRBD1 (6 bases). There are 17 residues in the CDR3. CDR1 is MNHEY, CDR2 SMNVEV, per germline (reference sequence). Trimming stripped 1 base from V and 0 bases from J, with 13 bases between. The CDR3 nucleotides read TGTGCCAGCAGTTTATTAGGACAGCCGCAAGCCAAAAACATTCAGTACTTC. Protein product: CASSLLGQPQAKNIQYF.

The chain is built from TRBV7-9 and TRBJ2-1; 10 bases are shared with TRBD2. Germline CDR1 and CDR2: SEHNR and FQNEAQ (reference sequence). Trimming took 5 bases from V and 7 from J; bases not matched to a gene: 11. The CDR3 runs to 16 residues. The CDR3 loop is CASSPRLAGDINEQFF. The CDR3 coding sequence is TGTGCCAGCAGCCCCCGGCTAGCGGGGGACATAAATGAGCAGTTCTTC.

The J gene is TRBJ2-7, the V gene TRBV5-1; TRBD2 might be the D (5 bases). The CDR3 has 14 residues. The V gene's germline CDR1 is SGHRS and CDR2 YFSETQ. The V and J ends lost 2 bases and 2 bases respectively, with 11 bases between them. The CDR3: CASSFQDSTYEQYF. The DNA of the CDR3 is TGCGCCAGCAGCTTTCAGGACTCAACCTACGAGCAGTACTTC. The full variable domain, rest sourced from reference TRBV5-1 and TRBJ2-7, is KAGVTQTPRYLIKTRGQQVTLSCSPISGHRSVSWYQQTPGQGLQFLFEYFSETQRNKGNFPGRFSGRQFSNSRSEMNVSTLELGDSALYLCASSFQDSTYEQYFGPGTRLTVT.